Following are 26 T cell receptor beta chains from one sample sequenced in a study of T-cell reconstitution after alpha-beta-depleted transplantation in children. The library targeted TCRbeta and was prepared with unique molecular identifiers. TCRdb reanalysed the PCR reads using MiXCR and keeps one entry per CDR3 protein. The table records about 230,000 distinct CDR3 sequences, over 9.5% of them present only once. The material sequenced was PBMCs from the stem cell graft donor, taken from the stem cell graft. Receptors originate from a human donor who donated a stem cell graft to a child with SCID.

This clonotype was observed many times. The V gene is TRBV20-1, the J gene TRBJ1-6, with D perhaps matching TRBD1 (6 bases). The CDR3 length is 16 residues. V lost 3 bases, J lost 12 bases, and 24 bases lay in between. Per the germline V gene, CDR1 is DFQATT and CDR2 is SNEGSKA (reference sequence). This CDR3 is CSASLSITDRALPLHF. The CDR3 region has the DNA TGCAGTGCTAGTTTGTCAATTACGGACAGAGCCTTACCCCTCCACTTT.

Ten or more counts support this clonotype. The gene calls are TRBV5-1 and TRBJ1-1, with 9 nucleotides matching TRBD1. V dropped 6 bases and J dropped 0; count of bases not matched to a gene: 6. CDR1 SGHRS and CDR2 YFSETQ come from the germline V gene. This CDR3 comprises 15 residues. CDR3: CASTPGQGMNTEAFF. For the CDR3, the DNA is TGCGCCAGCACACCGGGACAGGGAATGAACACTGAAGCTTTCTTT.

This clonotype was observed at least ten times. The V gene is TRBV15, the J gene TRBJ1-2; TRBD1 agrees at 7 bases. J lost 5 bases, V lost 2 bases, and 17 bases had no gene match. Looked up from germline, CDR1 is LNHNV and CDR2 is YYDKDF (reference sequence). The CDR3 length is 18 residues. Here the CDR3 DNA reads TGTGCCACCAGCAGACCTAAGACAGGGATCGCCACTTTTTATGGCTACACCTTC. Its translation: CATSRPKTGIATFYGYTF. Using reference TRBV15 and TRBJ1-2 for the parts outside the CDR3, the full variable domain is DAMVIQNPRYQVTQFGKPVTLSCSQTLNHNVMYWYQQKSSQAPKLLFHYYDKDFNNEADTPDNFQSRRPNTSFCFLDIRSPGLGDTAMYLCATSRPKTGIATFYGYTFGSGTRLTVV.

The sample holds many counts of this clonotype. The chain combines TRBV9 with TRBJ1-3; D may be TRBD1 (5 bases). The germline V gene encodes CDR1 SGDLS and CDR2 YYNGEE. Trimming left V 3 bases short and J 7 bases short, with 8 bases between. This CDR3 is built from 12 residues. Here the CDR3 DNA reads TGTGCCAGCAGCGACCCAGGGAACACCATATATTTT. It encodes CASSDPGNTIYF.

The table lists this clonotype with many counts. The V and J genes are TRBV5-6 and TRBJ2-3; D assignment may be TRBD1 or TRBD2 (5 bases each). Germline assignment: CDR1 SGHDT and CDR2 YYEEEE. This CDR3 spans 20 amino acids. V lost 0 bases and J 2 bases, leaving 25 bases between the germline ends. The CDR3 sequence is CASSLADYDSRGYLTDTQYF. CDR3 nucleotide sequence: TGTGCCAGCAGCTTGGCCGACTATGACAGCCGGGGTTACCTCACAGATACGCAGTATTTT.

This clonotype was counted at least ten times. The chain employs TRBV5-1 and TRBJ1-1, with TRBD1 identical over 7 bases. This CDR3 is 13 amino acids long. Germline V gene sequence: CDR1 SGHRS, CDR2 YFSETQ. V shed 4 bases, J shed 4 bases, and the junction held 4 bases outside the gene matches. This CDR3 reads CASSDRVGTEAFF. The CDR3 nucleotides are TGCGCCAGCAGCGACAGGGTTGGCACTGAAGCTTTCTTT.

This clonotype showed up many times. This CDR3 reads CASRAGLAGTVQYF. In nucleotides, the CDR3 is TGTGCCAGCCGCGCGGGACTAGCGGGGACGGTCCAGTATTTT. The V gene is TRBV27, the J gene TRBJ2-3, with 13 bases matching TRBD2. This CDR3 is built from 14 residues. V lost 8 bases, J lost 12 bases, and 11 bases stayed unmatched. Per the germline V gene, CDR1 is MNHEY and CDR2 is SMNVEV (reference sequence).

This clonotype was picked up one time. One end of the junction fails to match germline, which may point to a read error. The rearrangement uses TRBV7-9 and TRBJ2-7; TRBD1 matches at 7 bases. The CDR3 consists of 15 residues. Germline V gene data show CDR1 as SEHNR and CDR2 as FQNEAQ (reference sequence). The CDR3 DNA reads TGTGCCAGCAGCAACTACAGGGGATCCTCCTACGAGCAGCACTTC. As protein: CASSNYRGSSYEQHF.

This clonotype was observed a few times. This chain connects TRBV20-1 to TRBJ1-1; no clear D. Between the trimmed V and J ends, which lost 6 bases and 1 base, there was a span of 15 bases. Germline loops: CDR1 DFQATT, CDR2 SNEGSKA (reference sequence). CDR3 length equals 14 residues. Written as DNA, the CDR3 is TGCAGTGCCGTCGAGGCGCAAAAGAACACTGAAGCTTTCTTT. It encodes CSAVEAQKNTEAFF.

This clonotype was observed a handful of times. V and J are TRBV18 and TRBJ1-5; D is undetermined. CDR3 length equals 15 residues. Germline V lookup: CDR1 KGHSH, CDR2 LQKENI. V lost 2 bases and J 0 bases, leaving 8 bases between the germline ends. This chain's CDR3 is CASSPTQNSNQPQHF. DNA for the CDR3: TGTGCCAGCTCACCAACTCAGAATAGCAATCAGCCCCAGCATTTT.

This chain connects TRBV7-2 to TRBJ1-1; TRBD1 might be the D (5 bases). This CDR3 is built from 15 residues. With 0 bases removed from V and 1 base from J, the gap between germline ends came to 9 bases. The germline V gene has CDR1 SGHTA and CDR2 FQGNSA. CDR3 loop: CASSLAGGTNTEAFF. CDR3 sequence (DNA): TGTGCCAGCAGCTTAGCCGGCGGGACGAACACTGAAGCTTTCTTT.

This clonotype was seen repeatedly, ten times or more. This chain joins TRBV5-5 and TRBJ2-1; D gene unclear. Germline CDR1 SGHKS, CDR2 YYEKEE (reference sequence). CDR3 length: 12 residues. The V and J ends lost 0 bases and 9 bases respectively, with 7 bases between them. Here the CDR3 reads CASSLAGFEQFF. Here the CDR3 DNA reads TGTGCCAGCAGCTTGGCCGGGTTTGAGCAGTTCTTC.

This clonotype was observed a handful of times. The chain combines TRBV7-2 with TRBJ1-1; D is possibly TRBD1 (6 bases). CDR1 SGHTA and CDR2 FQGNSA come from the germline V gene. V dropped 5 bases and J dropped 5 bases, with 21 bases sitting between them. The CDR3 is 16 residues long. The CDR3, as DNA: TGTGCCAGCAGCCCCCCTTACAGGGAGCGTGGGACTGAAGCTTTCTTT. Its translation: CASSPPYRERGTEAFF. The full variable domain, with the rest looked up from reference TRBV7-2 and TRBJ1-1, is GAGVSQSPSNKVTEKGKDVELRCDPISGHTALYWYRQSLGQGLEFLIYFQGNSAPDKSGLPSDRFSAERTGGSVSTLTIQRTQQEDSAVYLCASSPPYRERGTEAFFGQGTRLTVV.

This clonotype was counted only a few times. DNA for the CDR3: TGTGCCAGCAGAGGGCGGGGCACTACCCAGTACTTC. It translates to CASRGRGTTQYF. This chain links TRBV6-6 with TRBJ2-5; D might be TRBD2 (6 bases). The ends were cut back, 6 bases at V and 8 bases at J, with 13 bases in the middle. The germline CDR1 and CDR2 sequences are MNHNY and SVGAGI (reference sequence). This CDR3 spans 12 amino acids.

Only a few counts were recorded for this clonotype. This may come from a read error, since a much larger clone is one base off. This sequence joins TRBV20-1 and TRBJ2-5, with 7 positions matching TRBD1. Germline V CDR1 and CDR2: DFQATT, SNEGSKA (reference sequence). The CDR3 length is 16 residues. CDR3 bases: TGCTGTGCTAGAGACTATAGACAGGGACCCCAAGAGACCCAGTACTTC. Translation gives CCARDYRQGPQETQYF.

Regarding this clonotype: One end of the junction is discordant with germline, which a read error may explain. The chain employs TRBV7-2 and TRBJ1-2, with TRBD1 matching over 7 bases. This CDR3 region has 13 residues. Germline CDR1 is SGHTA and CDR2 is FQGNSA. This CDR3 reads CASSLGQNYGDTF. The CDR3, as DNA: TGTGCCAGCAGCTTGGGACAGAACTATGGCGACACCTTC. Using reference TRBV7-2 and TRBJ1-2 for the parts outside the CDR3, the full variable domain is GAGVSQSPSNKVTEKGKDVELRCDPISGHTALYWYRQSLGQGLEFLIYFQGNSAPDKSGLPSDRFSAERTGGSVSTLTIQRTQQEDSAVYLCASSLGQNYGDTFGSGTRLTVV.

In this sample, this clonotype turned up a few times. The chain employs TRBV2 and TRBJ2-4; TRBD1 agrees at 11 bases. The CDR3 sequence is 18 residues long. J was trimmed by 4 bases and V by 8 bases; bases with no gene match: 16. Germline loops: CDR1 SNHLY, CDR2 FYNNEI. CDR3 DNA: TGTGCCAGCTGTCATATCGGGACAGGGGGTCCCCAGAAAAACATTCAGTACTTC. Amino acids: CASCHIGTGGPQKNIQYF.

The gene calls are TRBV4-1 and TRBJ1-1; D is ambiguous. Germline CDR1 reads MGHRA; CDR2 reads YSYEKL. CDR3 length: 16 amino acids. V was trimmed by 2 bases and J by 1 base, leaving 14 bases between them. The CDR3 here is CASSQTQVPTNTEAFF. The CDR3 DNA reads as TGCGCCAGCAGCCAAACCCAGGTCCCCACGAACACTGAAGCTTTCTTT.

Ten or more counts support this clonotype. The chain is built from TRBV4-1 and TRBJ1-5; D ambiguous. With 0 bases removed from V and 4 bases from J, the gap between germline ends came to 7 bases. CDR1 is MGHRA, CDR2 YSYEKL, per germline. The length of the CDR3 is 14 residues. The CDR3 DNA follows: TGCGCCAGCAGCCAAGATTGGGCGAATCAGCCCCAGCATTTT. It is translated as CASSQDWANQPQHF.

This clonotype was counted many times. This chain connects TRBV5-1 to TRBJ1-1; TRBD1 might be the D (6 bases). Germline V CDR1 and CDR2: SGHRS, YFSETQ. This CDR3 is built from 15 residues. Trimming pared 3 bases from V and 1 base from J, leaving 13 bases between. The DNA of the CDR3 is TGCGCCAGCAGCTCCGATCAGGGGAGGAACACTGAAGCTTTCTTT. It is translated as CASSSDQGRNTEAFF.

This clonotype has ten or more counts. J is TRBJ2-7 and V is TRBV7-2; 8 nucleotides line up with TRBD2. The CDR3 sequence is 15 residues long. V shed 5 bases, J shed 4 bases, and the junction held 10 bases outside the gene matches. Germline V CDR1 and CDR2: SGHTA, FQGNSA. The CDR3 DNA sequence: TGTGCCAGCAGCCGGGGGGGGACGGCCAAATACGAGCAGTACTTC. Encoded protein: CASSRGGTAKYEQYF. Using reference TRBV7-2 and TRBJ2-7 for the parts outside the CDR3, the full variable domain is GAGVSQSPSNKVTEKGKDVELRCDPISGHTALYWYRQSLGQGLEFLIYFQGNSAPDKSGLPSDRFSAERTGGSVSTLTIQRTQQEDSAVYLCASSRGGTAKYEQYFGPGTRLTVT.

The rearrangement uses TRBV19 and TRBJ2-6, with 8 bases that match TRBD1. The CDR3 has 15 amino acids. The ends lost 3 bases at V and 8 bases at J; junction bases unmatched: 6. The germline V gene encodes CDR1 LNHDA and CDR2 SQIVND (reference sequence). CDR3 amino acids: CASSMDRVPSNVLTF. CDR3 in DNA: TGTGCCAGTAGTATGGACAGGGTTCCTTCCAACGTCCTGACTTTC.

This clonotype was recorded many times. The chain recombines TRBV2 with TRBJ1-5, with TRBD1 matching over 7 bases. Germline V lookup: CDR1 SNHLY, CDR2 FYNNEI. There are 14 residues in the CDR3. Trimming took 6 bases from V and 3 from J; bases not matched to a gene: 5. As DNA, the CDR3 is TGTGCCAGCAGGCAGGGGGGAATCAATCAGCCCCAGCATTTT. Its translation is CASRQGGINQPQHF.

The table lists this clonotype with many counts. The rearrangement joins TRBV14 to TRBJ1-1; D is perhaps TRBD1 (6 bases). The V and J ends lost 1 base and 2 bases respectively, with 11 bases between them. The germline V gene encodes CDR1 SGHDN and CDR2 FVKESK. The CDR3 spans 15 residues. For the CDR3, the DNA is TGTGCCAGCAGCCAAGCTTTGGGGGGCAACACTGAAGCTTTCTTT. Protein product: CASSQALGGNTEAFF.

This clonotype was seen many times. The V call is TRBV12-3 or TRBV12-4, the J call TRBJ2-7; D may be TRBD1 (5 bases). The CDR3 runs to 13 residues. Trimming removed 6 bases at V and 2 bases at J, with 11 bases between. The CDR3 bases are TGTGCCAGCAGCCCTAGGACACCCTACGAGCAGTACTTC. Protein product: CASSPRTPYEQYF.

Comments on this clonotype: Just one base apart from a much larger clone, this may be a read error. The CDR3 spells CSVEDRWQGSSEQYF. DNA for the CDR3: TGCAGCGTTGAAGATCGGTGGCAGGGGTCGTCCGAGCAGTACTTC. V gene TRBV29-1 combines with J gene TRBJ2-7; possible D gene TRBD1, 6 bases. Germline-derived CDR1 and CDR2 are SQVTM and ANQGSEA. CDR3 length: 15 residues. With 0 bases removed from V and 6 bases from J, the gap between germline ends came to 18 bases.